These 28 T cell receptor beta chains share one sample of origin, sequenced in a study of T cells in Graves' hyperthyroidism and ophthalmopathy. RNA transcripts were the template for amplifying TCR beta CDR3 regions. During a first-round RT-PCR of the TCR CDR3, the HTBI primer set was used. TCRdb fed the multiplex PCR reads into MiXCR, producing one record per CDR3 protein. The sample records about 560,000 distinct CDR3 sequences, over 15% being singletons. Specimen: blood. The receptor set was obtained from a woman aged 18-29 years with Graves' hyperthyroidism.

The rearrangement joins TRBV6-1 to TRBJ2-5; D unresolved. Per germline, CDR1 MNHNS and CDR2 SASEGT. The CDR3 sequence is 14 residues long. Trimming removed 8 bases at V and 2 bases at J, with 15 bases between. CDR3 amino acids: CASLPGLQQETQYF. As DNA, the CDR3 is TGTGCCAGCCTACCGGGTCTCCAACAAGAGACCCAGTACTTC.

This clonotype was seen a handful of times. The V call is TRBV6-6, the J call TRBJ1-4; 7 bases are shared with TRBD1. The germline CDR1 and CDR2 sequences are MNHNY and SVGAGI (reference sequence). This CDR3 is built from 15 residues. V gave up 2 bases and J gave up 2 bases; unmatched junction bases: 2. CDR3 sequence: CASSYRGPTNEKLFF. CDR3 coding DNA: TGTGCCAGCAGTTACAGGGGGCCGACTAATGAAAAACTGTTTTTT.

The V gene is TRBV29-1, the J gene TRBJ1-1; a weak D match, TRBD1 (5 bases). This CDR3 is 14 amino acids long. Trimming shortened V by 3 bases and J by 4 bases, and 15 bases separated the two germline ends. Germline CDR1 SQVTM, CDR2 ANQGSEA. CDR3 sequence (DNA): TGCAGCGTTGAGAGGGGAAGTGGGGTCACTGAAGCTTTCTTT. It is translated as CSVERGSGVTEAFF.

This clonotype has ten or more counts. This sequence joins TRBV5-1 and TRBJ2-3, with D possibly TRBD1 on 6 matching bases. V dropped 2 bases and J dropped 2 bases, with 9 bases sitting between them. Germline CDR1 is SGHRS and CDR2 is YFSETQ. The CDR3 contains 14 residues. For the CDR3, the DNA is TGCGCCAGCAGCTTCCGGGACAACACAGATACGCAGTATTTT. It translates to CASSFRDNTDTQYF.

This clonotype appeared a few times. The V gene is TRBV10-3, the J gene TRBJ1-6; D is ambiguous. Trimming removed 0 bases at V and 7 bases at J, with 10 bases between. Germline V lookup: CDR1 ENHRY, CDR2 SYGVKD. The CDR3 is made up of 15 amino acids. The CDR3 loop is CAISESGRRNSPLHF. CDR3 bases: TGTGCCATCAGTGAGTCGGGCAGACGAAATTCACCCCTCCACTTT.

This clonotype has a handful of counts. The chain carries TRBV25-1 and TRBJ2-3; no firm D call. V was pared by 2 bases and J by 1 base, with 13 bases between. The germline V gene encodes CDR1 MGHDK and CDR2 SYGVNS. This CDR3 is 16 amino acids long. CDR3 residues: CASSEIILRGTDTQYF. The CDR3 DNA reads TGTGCCAGCAGTGAAATAATCCTCCGGGGCACAGATACGCAGTATTTT. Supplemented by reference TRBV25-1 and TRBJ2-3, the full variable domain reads EADIYQTPRYLVIGTGKKITLECSQTMGHDKMYWYQQDPGMELHLIHYSYGVNSTEKGDLSSESTVSRIRTEHFPLTLESARPSHTSQYLCASSEIILRGTDTQYFGPGTRLTVL.

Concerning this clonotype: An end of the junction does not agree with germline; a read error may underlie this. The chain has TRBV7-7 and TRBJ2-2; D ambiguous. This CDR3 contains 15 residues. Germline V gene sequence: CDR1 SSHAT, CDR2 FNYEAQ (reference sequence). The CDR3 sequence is CASSPRGNPTGELFF. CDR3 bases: TGTGCTAGCAGCCCTCGTGGAAACCCCACCGGGGAGCTGTTTTTT.

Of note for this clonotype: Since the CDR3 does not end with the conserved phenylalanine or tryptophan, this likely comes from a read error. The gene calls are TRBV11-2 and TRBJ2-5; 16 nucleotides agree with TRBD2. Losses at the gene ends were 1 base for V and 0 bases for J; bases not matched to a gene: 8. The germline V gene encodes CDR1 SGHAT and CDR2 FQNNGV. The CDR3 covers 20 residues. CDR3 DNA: TGTGCCAGCAGCTTAGTTGGGACTAGCGGGAGGGGCGCGTACCAAGAGACCCAGTACTCC. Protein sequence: CASSLVGTSGRGAYQETQYS.

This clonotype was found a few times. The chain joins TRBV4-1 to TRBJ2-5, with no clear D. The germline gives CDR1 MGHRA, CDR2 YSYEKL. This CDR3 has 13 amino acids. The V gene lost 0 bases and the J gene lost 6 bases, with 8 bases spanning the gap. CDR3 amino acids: CASSQENAQTQYF. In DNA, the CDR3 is TGCGCCAGCAGCCAAGAGAACGCACAGACCCAGTACTTC.

In DNA, the CDR3 is TGTGCCACCAGTGATTCGGACTACGCTAGCGGGGCCTACGAGCAGTACTTC. As protein: CATSDSDYASGAYEQYF. J is TRBJ2-7 and V is TRBV24-1, with TRBD2 matching over 9 bases. The CDR3 has 17 amino acids. V lost 2 bases and J lost 2; bases outside the gene matches: 9. Per germline, CDR1 KGHDR and CDR2 SFDVKD.

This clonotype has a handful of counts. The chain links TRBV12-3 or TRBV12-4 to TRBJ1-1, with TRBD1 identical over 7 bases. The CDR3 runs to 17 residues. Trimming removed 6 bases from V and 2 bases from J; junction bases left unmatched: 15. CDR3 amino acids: CASSPTQGTISNTEAFF. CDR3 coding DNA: TGTGCCAGCAGCCCTACACAGGGGACCATCAGCAACACTGAAGCTTTCTTT.

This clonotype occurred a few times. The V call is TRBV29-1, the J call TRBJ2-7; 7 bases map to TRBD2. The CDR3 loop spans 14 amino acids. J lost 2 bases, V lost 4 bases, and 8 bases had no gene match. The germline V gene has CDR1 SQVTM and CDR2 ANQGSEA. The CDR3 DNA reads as TGCAGCGTTGTGGGGGGGGGGGAGACCTACGAGCAGTACTTC. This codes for CSVVGGGETYEQYF.

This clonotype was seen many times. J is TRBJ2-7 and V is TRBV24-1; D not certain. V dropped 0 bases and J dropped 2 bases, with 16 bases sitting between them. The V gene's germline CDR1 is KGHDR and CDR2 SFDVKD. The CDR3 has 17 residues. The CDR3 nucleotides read TGTGCCACCAGTGATTTGAAGGCGGATCGGCGACCCTACGAGCAGTACTTC. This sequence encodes CATSDLKADRRPYEQYF.

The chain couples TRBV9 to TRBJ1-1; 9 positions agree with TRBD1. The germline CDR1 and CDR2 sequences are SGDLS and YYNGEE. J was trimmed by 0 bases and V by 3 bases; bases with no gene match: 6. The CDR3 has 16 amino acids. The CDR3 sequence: CASSAEGDRVNTEAFF. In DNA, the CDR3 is TGTGCCAGCAGCGCCGAAGGGGACAGGGTGAACACTGAAGCTTTCTTT.

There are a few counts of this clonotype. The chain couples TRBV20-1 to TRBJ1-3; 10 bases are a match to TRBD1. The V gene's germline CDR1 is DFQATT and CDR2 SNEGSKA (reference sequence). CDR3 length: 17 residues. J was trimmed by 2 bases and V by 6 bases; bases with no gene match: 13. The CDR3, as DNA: TGCAGTGCCGAGAGGGGGGGACAGGGGAGGCCTGGAAACACCATATATTTT. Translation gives CSAERGGQGRPGNTIYF.

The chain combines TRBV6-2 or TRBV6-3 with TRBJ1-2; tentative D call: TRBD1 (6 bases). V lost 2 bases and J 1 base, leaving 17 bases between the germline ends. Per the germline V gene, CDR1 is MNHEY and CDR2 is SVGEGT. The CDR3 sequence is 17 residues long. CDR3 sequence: CASSYPPGQLRNYGYTF. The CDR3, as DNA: TGTGCCAGCAGTTACCCACCTGGACAGCTTCGTAACTATGGCTACACCTTC.

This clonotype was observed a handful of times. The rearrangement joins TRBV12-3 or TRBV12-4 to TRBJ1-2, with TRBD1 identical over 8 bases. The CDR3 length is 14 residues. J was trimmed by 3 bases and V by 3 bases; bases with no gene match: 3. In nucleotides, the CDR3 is TGTGCCAGCAGTTTCGAGACAGGGGACTATGGCTACACCTTC. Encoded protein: CASSFETGDYGYTF.

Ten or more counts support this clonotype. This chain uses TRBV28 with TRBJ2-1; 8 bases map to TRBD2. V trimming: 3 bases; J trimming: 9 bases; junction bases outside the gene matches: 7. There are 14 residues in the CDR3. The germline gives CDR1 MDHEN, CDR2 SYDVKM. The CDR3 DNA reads TGTGCCAGCAGTTTGGGACTAGGAGGGAGTGAGCAGTTCTTC. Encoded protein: CASSLGLGGSEQFF.

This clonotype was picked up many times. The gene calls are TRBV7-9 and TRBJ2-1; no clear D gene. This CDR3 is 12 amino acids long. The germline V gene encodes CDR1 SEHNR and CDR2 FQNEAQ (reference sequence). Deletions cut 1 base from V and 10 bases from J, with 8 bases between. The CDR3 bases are TGTGCCAGCAGCTTAGAAGCGCGCGAGCAGTTCTTC. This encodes CASSLEAREQFF.

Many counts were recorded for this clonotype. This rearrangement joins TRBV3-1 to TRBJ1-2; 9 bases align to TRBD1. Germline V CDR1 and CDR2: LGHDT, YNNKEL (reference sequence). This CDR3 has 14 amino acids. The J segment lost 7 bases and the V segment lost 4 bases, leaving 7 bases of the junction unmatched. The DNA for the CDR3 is TGTGCCAGCAGCCCTACAGGGGGCGCGTCTGGCTACACCTTC. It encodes CASSPTGGASGYTF.

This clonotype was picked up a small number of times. The CDR3 is CASSLVLAGRPSGANVLTF. CDR3 nucleotide sequence: TGTGCCAGCAGTTTAGTCCTAGCGGGCCGACCCTCTGGGGCCAACGTCCTGACTTTC. The V and J genes are TRBV12-3 or TRBV12-4 and TRBJ2-6, with TRBD2 matching over 8 bases. The CDR3 runs 19 residues. V shed 1 base and J 0 bases; nucleotides not matched to a gene: 8.

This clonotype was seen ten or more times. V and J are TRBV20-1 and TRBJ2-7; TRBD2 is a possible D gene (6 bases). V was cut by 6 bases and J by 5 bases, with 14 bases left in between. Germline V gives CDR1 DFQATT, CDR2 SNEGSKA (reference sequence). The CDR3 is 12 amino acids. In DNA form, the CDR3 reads TGCAGTGCAGCTGGCGGGGACCACGAGCAGTACTTC. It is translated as CSAAGGDHEQYF.

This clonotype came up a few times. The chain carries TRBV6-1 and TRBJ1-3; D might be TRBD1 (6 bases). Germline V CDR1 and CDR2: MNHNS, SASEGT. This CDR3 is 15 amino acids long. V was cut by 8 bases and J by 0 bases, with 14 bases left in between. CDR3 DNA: TGTGCCAGCCGAAGGGGGGGCCTCTCTGGAAACACCATATATTTT. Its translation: CASRRGGLSGNTIYF.

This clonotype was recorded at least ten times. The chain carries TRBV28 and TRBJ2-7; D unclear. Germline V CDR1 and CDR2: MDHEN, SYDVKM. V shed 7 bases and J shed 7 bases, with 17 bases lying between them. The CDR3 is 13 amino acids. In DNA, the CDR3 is TGTGCCAGCAAGTTTTCCCTTACGGAGGAGCAGTACTTC. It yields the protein CASKFSLTEEQYF.

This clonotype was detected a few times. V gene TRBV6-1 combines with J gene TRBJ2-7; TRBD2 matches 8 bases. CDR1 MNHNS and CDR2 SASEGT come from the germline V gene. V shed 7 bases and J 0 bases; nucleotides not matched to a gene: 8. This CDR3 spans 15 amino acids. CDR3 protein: CASIGGDKGSYEQYF. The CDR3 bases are TGTGCCAGCATCGGGGGGGACAAAGGCTCCTACGAGCAGTACTTC.

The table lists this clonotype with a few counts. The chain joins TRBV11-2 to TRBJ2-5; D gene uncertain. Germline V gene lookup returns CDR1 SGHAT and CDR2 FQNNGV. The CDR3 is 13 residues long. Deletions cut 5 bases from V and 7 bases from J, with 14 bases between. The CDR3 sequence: CASSVDPDATQYF. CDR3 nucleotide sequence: TGTGCCAGCAGCGTGGATCCTGACGCGACCCAGTACTTC.

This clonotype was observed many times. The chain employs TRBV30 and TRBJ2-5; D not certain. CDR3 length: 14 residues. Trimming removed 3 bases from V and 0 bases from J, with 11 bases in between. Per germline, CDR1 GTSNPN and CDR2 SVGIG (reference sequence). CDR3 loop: CAWRPGPYQETQYF. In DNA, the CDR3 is TGTGCCTGGAGACCGGGCCCATACCAAGAGACCCAGTACTTC.

The CDR3 sequence is CASSLGAGGTHEQYF. The CDR3 DNA reads as TGTGCCAGCAGCTTAGGAGCGGGAGGGACCCACGAGCAGTACTTC. V usage is TRBV7-9 and J usage is TRBJ2-7; 10 positions agree with TRBD2. The CDR3 runs 15 residues. V was pared by 1 base and J by 5 bases, with 5 bases of the junction left unmatched. Germline V gives CDR1 SEHNR, CDR2 FQNEAQ (reference sequence).